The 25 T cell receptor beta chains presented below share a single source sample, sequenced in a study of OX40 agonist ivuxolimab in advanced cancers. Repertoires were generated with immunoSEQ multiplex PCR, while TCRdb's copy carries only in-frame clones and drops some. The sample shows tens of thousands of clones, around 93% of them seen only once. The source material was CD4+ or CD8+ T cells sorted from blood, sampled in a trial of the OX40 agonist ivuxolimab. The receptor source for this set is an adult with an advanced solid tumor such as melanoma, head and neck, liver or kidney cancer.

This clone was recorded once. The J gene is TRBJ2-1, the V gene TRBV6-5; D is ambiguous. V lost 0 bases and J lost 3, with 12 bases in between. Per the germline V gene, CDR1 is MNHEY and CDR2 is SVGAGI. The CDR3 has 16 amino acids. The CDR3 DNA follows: TGTGCCAGCAGTTACTCCGGACCCGATTACTACAATGAGCAGTTCTTC. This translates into CASSYSGPDYYNEQFF.

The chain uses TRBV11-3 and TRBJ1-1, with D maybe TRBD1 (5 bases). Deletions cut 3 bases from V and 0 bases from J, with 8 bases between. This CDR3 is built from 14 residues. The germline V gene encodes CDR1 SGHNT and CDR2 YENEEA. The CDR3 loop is CASSLGTVNTEAFF. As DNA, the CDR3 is TGTGCCAGCAGCTTGGGGACTGTGAACACTGAAGCTTTCTTT.

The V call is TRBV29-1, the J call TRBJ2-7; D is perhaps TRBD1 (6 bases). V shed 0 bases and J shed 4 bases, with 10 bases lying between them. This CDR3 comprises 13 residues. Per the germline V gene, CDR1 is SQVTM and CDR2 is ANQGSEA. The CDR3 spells CSVEDMTGYEQYF. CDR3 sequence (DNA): TGCAGCGTTGAAGATATGACAGGATACGAGCAGTACTTC.

In nucleotides, the CDR3 is TGTGCCAGCAGCTTGTTCGTCCTGAGCTGGGGGCAGGGAGACCACAATGAGCAGTTCTTC. Its translation: CASSLFVLSWGQGDHNEQFF. The V call is TRBV5-8, the J call TRBJ2-1; tentative D call: TRBD1 (6 bases). V lost 1 base and J lost 5, with 28 bases in between. Germline V CDR1 and CDR2: SGHTS, YDEGEE. CDR3 length: 20 amino acids.

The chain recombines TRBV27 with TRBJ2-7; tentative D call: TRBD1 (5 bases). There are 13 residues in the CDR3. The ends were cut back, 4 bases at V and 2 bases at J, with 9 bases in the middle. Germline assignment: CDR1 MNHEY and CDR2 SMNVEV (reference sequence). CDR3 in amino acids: CASSWGTTYEQYF. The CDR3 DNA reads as TGTGCCAGCAGTTGGGGCACAACCTACGAGCAGTACTTC.

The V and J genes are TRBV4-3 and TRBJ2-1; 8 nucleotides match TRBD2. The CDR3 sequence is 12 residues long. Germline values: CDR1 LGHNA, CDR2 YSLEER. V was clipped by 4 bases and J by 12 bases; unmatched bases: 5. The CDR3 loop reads CASSLEAGGQFF. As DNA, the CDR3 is TGCGCCAGCAGCCTCGAGGCGGGGGGGCAGTTCTTC.

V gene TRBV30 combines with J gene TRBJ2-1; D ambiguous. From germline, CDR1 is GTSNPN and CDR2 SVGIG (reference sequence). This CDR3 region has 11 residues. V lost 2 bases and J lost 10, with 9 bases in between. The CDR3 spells CAWSLDGEQFF. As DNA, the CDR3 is TGTGCCTGGAGTTTGGACGGCGAGCAGTTCTTC. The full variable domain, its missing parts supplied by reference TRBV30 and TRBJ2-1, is SQTIHQWPATLVQPVGSPLSLECTVEGTSNPNLYWYRQAAGRGLQLLFYSVGIGQISSEVPQNLSASRPQDRQFILSSKKLLLSDSGFYLCAWSLDGEQFFGPGTRLTVL.

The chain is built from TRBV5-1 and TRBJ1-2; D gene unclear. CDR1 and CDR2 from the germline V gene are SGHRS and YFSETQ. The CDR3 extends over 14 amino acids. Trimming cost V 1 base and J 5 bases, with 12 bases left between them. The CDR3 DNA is TGCGCCAGCAGCTTGATAGGCACGGAATATGGCTACACCTTC. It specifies CASSLIGTEYGYTF.

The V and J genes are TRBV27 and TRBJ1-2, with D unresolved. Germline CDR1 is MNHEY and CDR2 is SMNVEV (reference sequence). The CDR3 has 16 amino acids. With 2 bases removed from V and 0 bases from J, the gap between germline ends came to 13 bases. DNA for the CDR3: TGTGCCAGCAGTTTAACCCCCGTAGGTACTAACTATGGCTACACCTTC. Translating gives CASSLTPVGTNYGYTF.

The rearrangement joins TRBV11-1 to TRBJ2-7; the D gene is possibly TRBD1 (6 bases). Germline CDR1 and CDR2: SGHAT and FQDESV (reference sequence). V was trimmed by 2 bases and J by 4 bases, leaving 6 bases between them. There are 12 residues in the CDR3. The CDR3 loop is CASSLQGYEQYF. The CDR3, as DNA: TGTGCCAGCAGCTTACAGGGGTACGAGCAGTACTTC.

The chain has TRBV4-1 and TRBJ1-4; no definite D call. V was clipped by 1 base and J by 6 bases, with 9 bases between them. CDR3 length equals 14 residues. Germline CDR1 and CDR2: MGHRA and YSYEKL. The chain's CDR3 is CASSQGTQDEKLFF. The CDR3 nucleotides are TGCGCCAGCAGCCAAGGGACCCAGGATGAAAAACTGTTTTTT.

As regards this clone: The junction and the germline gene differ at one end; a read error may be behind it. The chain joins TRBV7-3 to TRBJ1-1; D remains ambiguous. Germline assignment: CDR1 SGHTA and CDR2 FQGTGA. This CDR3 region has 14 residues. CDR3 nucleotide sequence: TGTGCCAGCAGCCTAACGGGATCAAACACTGAAGCTTTCTTT. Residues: CASSLTGSNTEAFF.

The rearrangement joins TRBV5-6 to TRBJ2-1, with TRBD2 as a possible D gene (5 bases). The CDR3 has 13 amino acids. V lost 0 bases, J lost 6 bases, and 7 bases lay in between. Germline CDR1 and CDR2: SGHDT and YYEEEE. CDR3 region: CASSLGGPNEQFF. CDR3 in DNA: TGTGCCAGCAGCTTGGGAGGGCCCAATGAGCAGTTCTTC.

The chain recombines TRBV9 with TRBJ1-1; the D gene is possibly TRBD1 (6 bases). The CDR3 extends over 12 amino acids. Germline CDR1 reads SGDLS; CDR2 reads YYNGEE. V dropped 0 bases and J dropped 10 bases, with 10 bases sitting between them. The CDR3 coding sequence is TGTGCCAGCAGCGTAGTTGGGGGGCCAGCTTTCTTT. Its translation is CASSVVGGPAFF.

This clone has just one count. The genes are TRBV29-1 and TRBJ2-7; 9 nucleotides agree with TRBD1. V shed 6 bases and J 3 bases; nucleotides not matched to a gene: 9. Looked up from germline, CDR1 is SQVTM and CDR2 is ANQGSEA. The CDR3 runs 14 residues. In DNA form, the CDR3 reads TGCAGCGTCGAGGGACAGGGAAGTAGCTACGAGCAGTACTTC. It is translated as CSVEGQGSSYEQYF.

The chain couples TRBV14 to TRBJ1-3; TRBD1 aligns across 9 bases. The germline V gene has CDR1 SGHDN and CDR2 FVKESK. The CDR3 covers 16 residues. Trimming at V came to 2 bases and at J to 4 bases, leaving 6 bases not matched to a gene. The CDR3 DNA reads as TGTGCCAGCAGCCAATGGGGGACAGGGCCGGGAAACACCATATATTTT. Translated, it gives CASSQWGTGPGNTIYF.

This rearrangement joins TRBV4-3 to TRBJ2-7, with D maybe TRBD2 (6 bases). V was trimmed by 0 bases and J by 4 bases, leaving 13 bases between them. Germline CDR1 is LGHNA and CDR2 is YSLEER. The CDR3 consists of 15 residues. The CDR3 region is CASSQEVGGWYEQYF. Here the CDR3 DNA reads TGCGCCAGCAGCCAAGAAGTGGGGGGATGGTACGAGCAGTACTTC.

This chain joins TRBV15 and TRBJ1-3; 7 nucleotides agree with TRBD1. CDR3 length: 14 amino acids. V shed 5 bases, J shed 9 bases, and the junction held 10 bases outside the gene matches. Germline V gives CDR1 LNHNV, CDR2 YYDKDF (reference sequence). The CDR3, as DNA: TGTGCCACCAGCGAAGACAGGGCCCGTGCCACCATATATTTT. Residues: CATSEDRARATIYF.

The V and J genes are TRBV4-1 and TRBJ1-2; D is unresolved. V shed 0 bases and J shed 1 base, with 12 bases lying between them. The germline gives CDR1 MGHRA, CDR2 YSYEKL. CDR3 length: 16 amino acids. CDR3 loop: CASSQDVRALNYGYTF. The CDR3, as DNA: TGCGCCAGCAGCCAAGATGTGAGGGCCCTTAACTATGGCTACACCTTC.

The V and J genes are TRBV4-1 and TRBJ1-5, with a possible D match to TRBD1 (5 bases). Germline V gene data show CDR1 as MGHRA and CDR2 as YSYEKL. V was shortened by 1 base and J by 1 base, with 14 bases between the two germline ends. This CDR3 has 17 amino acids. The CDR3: CASSQGPSGFSNQPQHF. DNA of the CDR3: TGCGCCAGCAGCCAAGGGCCATCAGGGTTCAGCAATCAGCCCCAGCATTTT.

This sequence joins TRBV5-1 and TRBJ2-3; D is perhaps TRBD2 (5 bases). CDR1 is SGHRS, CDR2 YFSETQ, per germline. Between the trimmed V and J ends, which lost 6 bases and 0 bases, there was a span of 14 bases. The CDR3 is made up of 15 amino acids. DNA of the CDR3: TGCGCCAGCATCTTCGGGCTAGCTAGCACAGATACGCAGTATTTT. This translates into CASIFGLASTDTQYF.

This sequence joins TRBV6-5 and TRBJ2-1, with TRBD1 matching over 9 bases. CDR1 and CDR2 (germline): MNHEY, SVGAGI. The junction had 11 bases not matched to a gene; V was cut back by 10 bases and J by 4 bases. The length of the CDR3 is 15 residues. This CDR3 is CATEIQGQGYNEQFF. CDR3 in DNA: TGTGCCACAGAAATCCAAGGACAGGGGTACAATGAGCAGTTCTTC.

CDR3 bases: TGTGCCAGCAGCTCCTCCGTTACCGACTCTACCTACGAGCAGTACTTC. It translates to CASSSSVTDSTYEQYF. J is TRBJ2-7 and V is TRBV7-9; D remains unclear. The CDR3 loop spans 16 amino acids. Germline CDR1 SEHNR, CDR2 FQNEAQ (reference sequence). V lost 4 bases to trimming and J lost 2 bases, with 18 bases between them.

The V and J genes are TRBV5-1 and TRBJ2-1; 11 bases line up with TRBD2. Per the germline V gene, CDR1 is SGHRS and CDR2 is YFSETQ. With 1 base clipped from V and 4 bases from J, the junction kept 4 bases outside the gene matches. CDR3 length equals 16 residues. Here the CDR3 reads CASSLIAGGPYNEQFF. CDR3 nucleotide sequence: TGCGCCAGCAGCTTGATAGCGGGAGGGCCTTACAATGAGCAGTTCTTC.

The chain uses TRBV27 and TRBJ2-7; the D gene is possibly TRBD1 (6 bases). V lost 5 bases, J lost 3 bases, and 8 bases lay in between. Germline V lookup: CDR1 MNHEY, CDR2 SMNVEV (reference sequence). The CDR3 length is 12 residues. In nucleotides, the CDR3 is TGTGCCAGCAGTCTAGGGGGCTACGAGCAGTACTTC. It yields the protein CASSLGGYEQYF.